A selection of T cell receptor beta chains follows, all from one sample in a study of shared clonotypes between healthy human individuals. TCRdb's table, derived via immunoSEQ multiplex PCR, lists solely in-frame clones and lacks some. The profile covers roughly 450,000 clones, with less than 85% appearing a single time and over 10% taken by the ten largest. Material: PBMCs. The receptors were gathered from a middle-aged woman in good health. Some clones in this sample may be carry-over from other donors' samples. Each CDR3 is given without its conserved first and last residue. Fields, in order: J gene, V gene, CDR3 protein.

J: TRBJ2-1; V: TRBV28; CDR3: ASTWAYLYNEQF
J: TRBJ2-7; V: TRBV4-3; CDR3: ASSQGLVSYEQY
J: TRBJ2-1; V: TRBV27; CDR3: ASSLIGTHNEQF
J: TRBJ1-1; V: TRBV4-1; CDR3: ASSQDVSGRWAF
J: TRBJ2-2; V: TRBV30; CDR3: AWMRQRDGTGELF
J: TRBJ1-5; V: TRBV5-1; CDR3: ASSTREGQPQH
J: TRBJ1-1; V: TRBV7-2; CDR3: ASTTFAGNTEAF
J: TRBJ2-7; V: TRBV7-3; CDR3: ASSPGTAGYEQY
J: TRBJ2-5; V: TRBV2; CDR3: ASSGPDQETQY
J: TRBJ2-7; V: TRBV10-2; CDR3: ASSEGQVVSYEQY
J: TRBJ1-3; V: TRBV7-2; CDR3: ASSPTGTDSGNTIY
J: TRBJ2-3; V: TRBV9; CDR3: ASSAGLRTDTQY
J: TRBJ1-5; V: TRBV28; CDR3: ASRVQGGNQPQH
J: TRBJ2-5; V: TRBV7-9; CDR3: ASRLGSETQY
J: TRBJ2-7; V: TRBV5-1; CDR3: ASSLVGGFYEQY
J: TRBJ2-7; V: TRBV28; CDR3: ASSLFEAREQY
J: TRBJ1-6; V: TRBV28; CDR3: ASSLGQGNSPLH
J: TRBJ2-1; V: TRBV29-1; CDR3: SVRTASSYNEQF
J: TRBJ2-7; V: TRBV27; CDR3: ASRRAGGGYEQY
J: TRBJ2-3; V: TRBV5-1; CDR3: ASSVRLAGATDTQY
J: TRBJ2-3; V: TRBV5-1; CDR3: ASSLAGGTDTQY
J: TRBJ2-1; V: TRBV7-9; CDR3: ASISEKLYNEQF
J: TRBJ2-1; V: TRBV4-1; CDR3: ASSGTPSFGYNEQF
J: TRBJ1-2; V: TRBV6-5; CDR3: ASSRDRLYT
J: TRBJ2-2; V: TRBV7-3; CDR3: ASSIPSGSGTGELF
J: TRBJ1-4; V: TRBV5-6; CDR3: ASSFKATNEKLF
J: TRBJ2-7; V: TRBV5-1; CDR3: ASSLDEGLSSSEQY
J: TRBJ2-5; V: TRBV11-3; CDR3: ASSLGAGNQETQY
J: TRBJ1-2; V: TRBV27; CDR3: ASSLRDRGSGYT
J: TRBJ1-2; V: TRBV6-6; CDR3: ASSTKTGKANYGYT
J: TRBJ1-1; V: TRBV7-3; CDR3: GVERVDTEAF
J: TRBJ2-7; V: TRBV6-1; CDR3: ASSESLDRFAYEQY
J: TRBJ2-3; V: TRBV18; CDR3: ASSPEQADTQY
J: TRBJ1-1; V: TRBV7-8; CDR3: ASSRVVGNTEAF
J: TRBJ2-1; V: TRBV5-1; CDR3: ASSPTGYNEQF
J: TRBJ2-1; V: TRBV5-4; CDR3: ASSLVAGGPYNEQF
J: -; V: TRBV29-1; CDR3: SVPGLGSYEQY
J: TRBJ1-4; V: TRBV9; CDR3: ASSPQGHNEKLF
J: TRBJ2-5; V: TRBV5-4; CDR3: ASSLELAGEQY
J: TRBJ1-1; V: TRBV27; CDR3: ASSFRAGNTEAF
J: TRBJ2-1; V: TRBV11-2; CDR3: ASSINGLAGGYNEQF
J: TRBJ2-2; V: TRBV7-3; CDR3: ASSLGSPGATGELF